The clone carrying this T cell receptor (beta chain) was found a few times. Antigen: not known. The PCR used 60 Vbeta and 13 Jbeta primers. Using immunoSEQ multiplex PCR, the repertoire was profiled, and TCRdb retains in-frame clones only, with some absent. The sample contains over 100,000 clones, roughly 68% of which appear only once. Though probably carrying unrecorded immune exposures, donors were nominally healthy at sampling. These data come from a study of cytomegalovirus exposure and HLA in healthy donors. Overall study: Among the 350 to 400 donors who were genotyped, approximately 76% fell in the genetic ancestry cluster that is associated with self-reported Caucasian donors. Study observations and caveats: Researchers reported that a few CMV-associated chains were confirmed in vitro as CMV antigen-specific. When analyzed later, the rates of TCR association showed variation by HLA locus, with DRB1 the most and HLA-C the fewest.

Germline V gives CDR1 MDHEN, CDR2 SYDVKM. V was trimmed by 6 bases and J by 0 bases, leaving 12 bases between them. This CDR3 has 15 amino acids. This sequence joins TRBV28 and TRBJ1-3; TRBD1 is a possible D gene (6 bases). The material sequenced was PBMCs. The receptor was isolated from a man aged 25-45 years in good health and CMV-seropositive. CDR3 in amino acids: CASSWTANSGNTIYF. The CDR3 DNA reads as TGTGCCAGCAGCTGGACAGCAAACTCTGGAAACACCATATATTTT.